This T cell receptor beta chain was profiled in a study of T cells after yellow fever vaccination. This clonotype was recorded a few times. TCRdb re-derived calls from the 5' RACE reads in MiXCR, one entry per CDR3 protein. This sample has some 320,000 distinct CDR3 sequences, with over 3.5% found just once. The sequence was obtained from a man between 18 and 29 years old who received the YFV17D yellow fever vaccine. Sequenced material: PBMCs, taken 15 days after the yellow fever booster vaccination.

The CDR3 sequence is CASSFLRVENTEAFF. CDR3 in DNA: TGTGCCAGCAGCTTTCTCAGGGTCGAGAACACTGAAGCTTTCTTT. The chain joins TRBV7-2 to TRBJ1-1, with D maybe TRBD1 (5 bases). The germline V gene encodes CDR1 SGHTA and CDR2 FQGNSA. V lost 3 bases and J 1 base, leaving 12 bases between the germline ends. The CDR3 runs 15 residues.